This T cell receptor beta chain is drawn from a study of cytomegalovirus exposure and HLA in healthy donors. For the study at large: Earlier, 150 million to 200 million T cells were analyzed, and 90 million to 120 million unique TCR beta sequences were found among them. Clustering assigned over 70% of the approximately 400 genotyped donors to the Caucasian-associated ancestry cluster.

Whole-study results and caveats: A classifier reportedly called cytomegalovirus status with high sensitivity and specificity.

PCR used 60 Vbeta primers and 13 Jbeta primers. Per the study methods: The authors later counted roughly 77 million unique TCR beta chains, 9 million to 14 million of them shared. Sequencing used immunoSEQ multiplex PCR; TCRdb keeps in-frame clones, though not all of them. For V, J and clone size, that table is used; D and trimming come from the DNA. Of around 140,000 clones listed, nearly 80% are singletons. From germline, CDR1 is MRHNA and CDR2 SNTAGT. This CDR3 is built from 15 residues. The trim removed 6 bases at V and 1 base at J, leaving 4 bases unmatched. As regards this clone: Antigen specificity is unknown.

The chain couples TRBV6-4 to TRBJ2-5, with 11 nucleotides matching TRBD2. The sequence was obtained from a male donor in good health and CMV-seronegative. The sequenced sample was PBMCs. The DNA for the CDR3 is TGTGCCAGCAGCGTTAGCGGGGGGGGCCAAGAGACCCAGTACTTC. Its translation is CASSVSGGGQETQYF.